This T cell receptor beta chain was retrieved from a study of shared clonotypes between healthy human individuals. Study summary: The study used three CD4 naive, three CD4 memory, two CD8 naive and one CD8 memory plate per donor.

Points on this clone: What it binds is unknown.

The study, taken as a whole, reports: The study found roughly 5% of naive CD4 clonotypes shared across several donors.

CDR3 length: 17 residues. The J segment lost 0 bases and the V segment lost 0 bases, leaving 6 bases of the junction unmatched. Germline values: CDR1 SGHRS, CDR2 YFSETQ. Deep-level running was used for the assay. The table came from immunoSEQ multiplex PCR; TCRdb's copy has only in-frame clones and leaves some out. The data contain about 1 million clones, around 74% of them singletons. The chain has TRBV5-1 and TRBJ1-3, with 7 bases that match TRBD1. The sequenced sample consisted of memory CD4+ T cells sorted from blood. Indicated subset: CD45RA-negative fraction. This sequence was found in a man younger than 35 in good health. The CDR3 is CASSLGQGVSSGNTIYF. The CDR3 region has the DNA TGCGCCAGCAGCTTGGGGCAGGGGGTCTCCTCTGGAAACACCATATATTTT. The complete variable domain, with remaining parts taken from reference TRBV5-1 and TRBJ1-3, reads KAGVTQTPRYLIKTRGQQVTLSCSPISGHRSVSWYQQTPGQGLQFLFEYFSETQRNKGNFPGRFSGRQFSNSRSEMNVSTLELGDSALYLCASSLGQGVSSGNTIYFGEGSWLTVV.